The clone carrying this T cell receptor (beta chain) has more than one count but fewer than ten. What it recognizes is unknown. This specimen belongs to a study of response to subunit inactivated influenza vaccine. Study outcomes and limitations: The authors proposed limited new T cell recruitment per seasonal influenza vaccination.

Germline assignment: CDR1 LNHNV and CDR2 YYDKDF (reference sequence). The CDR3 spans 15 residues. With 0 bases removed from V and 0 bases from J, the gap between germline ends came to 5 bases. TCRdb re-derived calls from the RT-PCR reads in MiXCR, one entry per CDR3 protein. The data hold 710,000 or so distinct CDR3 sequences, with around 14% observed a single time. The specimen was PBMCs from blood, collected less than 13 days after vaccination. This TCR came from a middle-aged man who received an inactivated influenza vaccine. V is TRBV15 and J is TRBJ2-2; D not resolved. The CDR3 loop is CATSRDRANTGELFF. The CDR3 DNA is TGTGCCACCAGCAGAGATCGCGCGAACACCGGGGAGCTGTTTTTT.